This T cell receptor beta chain was sequenced in a study of blood T cell repertoires in COVID-19. Study details: Researchers got acute and convalescent COVID-19 samples from the United States, Italy and Spain. Sources were T cells, B-cell-depleted T cells, or PBMCs; the material itself was cDNA or gDNA.

Looked up from germline, CDR1 is LNHDA and CDR2 is SQIVND (reference sequence). The CDR3 runs 16 residues. The germline V and J ends were trimmed by 5 bases and 3 bases, with 14 bases remaining between them. Original methodology: Reference gene primer amplification yielded estimated nucleated cell counts. This table comes from immunoSEQ multiplex PCR, and its TCRdb copy is limited to in-frame clones, with some not included. The DNA was the basis for D and trimming; V, J and clone size are from that table. The repertoire holds around 220,000 clones, with about nine tenths as singletons. Specimen: peripheral blood. This sequence originates from a woman between 50 and 59 years old with acute or convalescent COVID-19. The chain links TRBV19 to TRBJ1-6; no reliable D call. The CDR3 here is CASSQTRDRYNSPLHF. In DNA, the CDR3 is TGTGCCAGTAGTCAAACCCGGGATCGCTATAATTCACCCCTCCACTTT.